This T cell receptor beta chain emerged from a study of CD4 and CD8 cells across lung adenocarcinoma regions. MiXCR, run by TCRdb on the PCR reads, gives a single entry per CDR3 protein. Counted here are about 4,900 distinct CDR3 sequences, around 60% occurring once; the ten biggest clones make up 16%. Samples came from patients with localized non-small cell lung adenocarcinoma. Sample: CD4+ T cells from the center of a lung tumor. This clonotype was sampled from a male donor with lung adenocarcinoma. The CD4 and CD8 labels of this study may be unreliable.

CDR3 sequence reads: CASSLQGMAKNIQYF. The CDR3 bases are TGTGCCAGCAGCCTCCAGGGAATGGCCAAAAACATTCAGTACTTC. The V gene is TRBV6-1, the J gene TRBJ2-4; D may be TRBD1 (5 bases). The ends were cut back, 6 bases at V and 1 base at J, with 13 bases in the middle. Germline V gene sequence: CDR1 MNHNS, CDR2 SASEGT. The CDR3 is 15 residues long.